This TCR beta chain stems from a study of blood T cells in healthy people across ages. In the study overall: Using template switching, researchers captured about one barcoded beta molecule for each two T cells.

A second PCR, run for roughly 7 to 12 cycles, used a sample-barcoded 5' primer plus a J-beta primer mix. TCRdb passed the 5' RACE reads through MiXCR, listing each CDR3 protein once. The sample carries about 1.8 million distinct CDR3 sequences, 49% recorded once. Each donor gave roughly 10 milliliters of peripheral blood. Each sample provided at least 5 micrograms of extracted total RNA. General study results and limits: The CMV status of each donor remained undetermined, and this could have confounded shifts in expanded clonotypes.

Of note for this clonotype: The target antigen is unknown.

Sample: blood. The source of this sequence is a woman aged 40 to 50 in good health.

The CDR3 sequence is CASSLGRGATLYGYTF. CDR3 sequence (DNA): TGTGCCAGCAGCTTGGGTCGAGGGGCTACTCTCTATGGCTACACCTTC. V gene TRBV5-6 combines with J gene TRBJ1-2, with D perhaps matching TRBD1 (5 bases). The length of the CDR3 is 16 residues. The V gene's germline CDR1 is SGHDT and CDR2 YYEEEE. V gave up 0 bases and J gave up 4 bases, with 16 bases separating them.